The entry below describes one T cell receptor (beta chain). The CDR3 runs 17 residues. V lost 5 bases and J 0 bases, leaving 15 bases between the germline ends. Germline loops: CDR1 SGHNT, CDR2 YYREEE (reference sequence). This specimen belongs to a study of blood T cell repertoires in COVID-19. Clones were sequenced by immunoSEQ multiplex PCR, and TCRdb holds only the in-frame ones, with some missing. The table lists about 200,000 clones, roughly 80% of them singletons. The chain joins TRBV5-4 to TRBJ2-6; D might be TRBD1 (5 bases). The TCR comes from a man aged 55 to 70 with acute or convalescent COVID-19. What was sequenced was peripheral blood. CDR3 region: CASRTDGASSGANVLTF. CDR3 bases: TGTGCCAGCAGGACAGACGGTGCCAGCTCTGGGGCCAACGTCCTGACTTTC.